This T cell receptor (beta chain) was obtained from a study of blood T cell repertoires in COVID-19. Study context: Sample material is recorded as cDNA or gDNA derived from T cells, B-cell-depleted T cells, or PBMCs.

Generated by immunoSEQ multiplex PCR, the TCRdb table keeps only in-frame clones and is missing some. The top ten clones hold around 1.2% of a sample with over 200,000 clones, just over 90% of them seen once. The sample was peripheral blood. This TCR was sampled from a man under 40 with acute or convalescent COVID-19.

The CDR3 DNA reads as TGTGCCTGGAGACCGGGAGCCTACAATGAGCAGTTCTTC. Protein: CAWRPGAYNEQFF. V gene TRBV30 combines with J gene TRBJ2-1; the D gene is possibly TRBD2 (6 bases). Germline CDR1 is GTSNPN and CDR2 is SVGIG (reference sequence). V was pared by 3 bases and J by 2 bases, with 8 bases between. The CDR3 has 13 amino acids.